This TCR beta chain is from a study of Ad26.COV2.S vaccination and SARS-CoV-2 variants. The CDR3 contains 12 residues. Per the germline V gene, CDR1 is MNHEY and CDR2 is SVGEGT. V was trimmed by 2 bases and J by 2 bases, leaving 4 bases between them. Sequencing was performed with immunoSEQ multiplex PCR; in TCRdb, only in-frame clones are kept and a portion is missing. The sample holds 300,000 to 400,000 clones, 86% seen once. Documented treatment: some 20 received Ad26.COV2.S at low or high dose, single or two shots; roughly 5 received placebo; per-sample allocation not given. Material that was analyzed had been drawn on day 63 after the first vaccine or placebo injection. Regarding this clone: Other DNA sequences in this sample translate to the same CDR3.

J is TRBJ2-7 and V is TRBV6-2 or TRBV6-3; D unresolved. The input for sequencing was peripheral blood, taken in a trial of Ad26.COV2.S vaccine versus placebo. This TCR was recovered from a person between 18 and 60 years old who received the Ad26.COV2.S COVID-19 vaccine or a placebo. CDR3 sequence: CASSYRPYEQYF. CDR3 bases: TGTGCCAGCAGTTACAGACCCTACGAGCAGTACTTC.